These 5 T cell receptor beta chains were sequenced from one sample in a study of T-cell memory formation after mild COVID-19. TCRdb re-called the 5' RACE reads through MiXCR, storing one row per CDR3 protein. Among approximately 260,000 distinct CDR3 sequences listed, approximately 15% were seen once. The specimen sequenced was PBMCs or a T cell subset sorted from them (not recorded which). These receptors all stem from a man aged 18 to 29 who had mild COVID-19 (a few samples of this study predate the infection). Cell type and time point are not known.

This rearrangement joins TRBV5-1 to TRBJ2-5; no clear D gene. This CDR3 is built from 13 residues. V dropped 5 bases and J dropped 0 bases, with 8 bases sitting between them. CDR1 and CDR2 from the germline V gene are SGHRS and YFSETQ. The CDR3 spells CASRFRDQETQYF. The DNA of the CDR3 is TGCGCCAGCAGGTTCCGGGACCAAGAGACCCAGTACTTC. Filled out from reference TRBV5-1 and TRBJ2-5, the complete variable domain reads KAGVTQTPRYLIKTRGQQVTLSCSPISGHRSVSWYQQTPGQGLQFLFEYFSETQRNKGNFPGRFSGRQFSNSRSEMNVSTLELGDSALYLCASRFRDQETQYFGPGTRLLVL.

This chain uses TRBV20-1 with TRBJ2-1, with 9 nucleotides matching TRBD2. In germline, CDR1 is DFQATT, CDR2 SNEGSKA (reference sequence). The CDR3 is made up of 15 amino acids. The ends lost 1 base at V and 10 bases at J; junction bases unmatched: 11. DNA for the CDR3: TGCAGTGCTAGAGCGAATAGGCGGGGGGGCCGGGAGCAGTTCTTC. Translation: CSARANRRGGREQFF.

This clonotype was recorded once. The chain combines TRBV20-1 with TRBJ2-3; a weak D match, TRBD2 (5 bases). The CDR3 runs 14 residues. Between the trimmed V and J ends, which lost 6 bases and 1 base, there was a span of 14 bases. Per the germline V gene, CDR1 is DFQATT and CDR2 is SNEGSKA (reference sequence). CDR3: CSATNTRGTDTQYF. The CDR3 bases are TGCAGTGCCACGAACACTAGAGGCACAGATACGCAGTATTTT.

This clonotype was detected a few times. The V gene is TRBV6-5, the J gene TRBJ2-7; possibly TRBD1 or TRBD2 for D (5 bases each). Trimming pared 6 bases from V and 0 bases from J, leaving 15 bases between. The CDR3 is 15 residues long. Germline V gives CDR1 MNHEY, CDR2 SVGAGI. As DNA, the CDR3 is TGTGCCAGCAGATTTACCGGGACCGTCTCCTACGAGCAGTACTTC. Its protein product is CASRFTGTVSYEQYF.

This clonotype was counted a few times. The chain is built from TRBV5-1 and TRBJ1-2, with a weak D call TRBD1 (5 bases). The CDR3 contains 15 residues. The V gene lost 4 bases and the J gene lost 8 bases, with 21 bases spanning the gap. Germline lookup yields CDR1 SGHRS and CDR2 YFSETQ. The CDR3 loop is CASSLNTGTPWGYTF. The CDR3 region has the DNA TGCGCCAGCAGCCTAAACACCGGGACCCCATGGGGCTACACCTTC.